This T cell receptor (beta chain) emerged from a study of blood T cell repertoires in COVID-19. Data came from immunoSEQ multiplex PCR; TCRdb stores just in-frame clones and leaves some out. Here the sample spans fewer than 250,000 clones, about 83% being singletons. Sequencing used peripheral blood. This clonotype was sampled from a woman aged 50 to 60 with active or convalescent COVID-19.

CDR3: CASSQPGQNQPQHF. The CDR3 nucleotides read TGTGCCAGCAGCCAACCGGGACAGAATCAGCCCCAGCATTTT. This chain joins TRBV25-1 and TRBJ1-5; 7 nucleotides agree with TRBD1. Germline V lookup: CDR1 MGHDK, CDR2 SYGVNS. This CDR3 has 14 amino acids. The V gene end was trimmed by 6 bases and the J gene end by 4 bases; junction bases not matched to a gene: 6.